This T cell receptor (beta chain) is drawn from a study of technical replicates of blood from a handful of donors. Produced via immunoSEQ multiplex PCR; TCRdb's table is partial and in-frame only. The sample lists tens of thousands of clones, roughly 92% occurring once. V shed 2 bases and J shed 2 bases, with 9 bases lying between them. The CDR3 extends over 13 amino acids. CDR1 and CDR2 from the germline V gene are SQVTM and ANQGSEA. The source material was T cells isolated from PBMCs. The V and J genes are TRBV29-1 and TRBJ2-5, with unresolved D. The TCR sequence derives from a human donor in good health. The CDR3 reads CSVERSTQETQYF. CDR3 nucleotide sequence: TGCAGCGTTGAACGCTCCACTCAAGAGACCCAGTACTTC.